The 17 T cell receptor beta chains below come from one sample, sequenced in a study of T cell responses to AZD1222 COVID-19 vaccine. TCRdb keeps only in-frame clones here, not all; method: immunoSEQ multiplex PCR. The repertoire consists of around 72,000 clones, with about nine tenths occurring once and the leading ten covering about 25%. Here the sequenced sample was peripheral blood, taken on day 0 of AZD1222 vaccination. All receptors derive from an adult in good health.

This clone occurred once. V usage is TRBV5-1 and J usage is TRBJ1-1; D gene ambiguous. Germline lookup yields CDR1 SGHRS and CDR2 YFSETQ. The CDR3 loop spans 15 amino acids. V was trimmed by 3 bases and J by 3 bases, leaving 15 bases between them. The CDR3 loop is CASSSRWAPDTEAFF. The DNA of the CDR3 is TGCGCCAGCAGCTCCCGTTGGGCCCCGGACACTGAAGCTTTCTTT.

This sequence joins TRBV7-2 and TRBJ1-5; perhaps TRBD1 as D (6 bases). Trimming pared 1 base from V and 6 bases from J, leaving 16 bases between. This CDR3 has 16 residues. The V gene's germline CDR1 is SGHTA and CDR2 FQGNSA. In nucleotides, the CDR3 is TGTGCCAGCAGCTTAGGCGGACTCCCGACAGGTCAGCCCCAGCATTTT. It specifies CASSLGGLPTGQPQHF.

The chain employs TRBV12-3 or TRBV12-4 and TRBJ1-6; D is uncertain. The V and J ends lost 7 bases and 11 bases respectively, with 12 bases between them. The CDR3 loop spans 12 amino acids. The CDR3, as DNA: TGTGCCAGCACCGAAGGGTGGGCACCCCTCCACTTT. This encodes CASTEGWAPLHF.

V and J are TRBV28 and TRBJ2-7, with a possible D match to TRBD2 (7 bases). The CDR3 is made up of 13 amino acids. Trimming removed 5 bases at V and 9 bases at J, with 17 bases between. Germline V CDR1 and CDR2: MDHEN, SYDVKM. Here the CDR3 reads CASSTSQGGWQYF. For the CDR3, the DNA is TGTGCCAGCAGTACGTCACAGGGAGGGTGGCAGTACTTC. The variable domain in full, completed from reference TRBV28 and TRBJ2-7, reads DVKVTQSSRYLVKRTGEKVFLECVQDMDHENMFWYRQDPGLGLRLIYFSYDVKMKEKGDIPEGYSVSREKKERFSLILESASTNQTSMYLCASSTSQGGWQYFGPGTRLTVT.

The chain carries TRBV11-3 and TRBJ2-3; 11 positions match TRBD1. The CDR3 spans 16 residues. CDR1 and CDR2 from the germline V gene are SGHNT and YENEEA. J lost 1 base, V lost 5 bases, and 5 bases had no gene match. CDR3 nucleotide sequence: TGTGCCAGCAGCCAAAGGACAGGGGGCGGCACAGATACGCAGTATTTT. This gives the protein CASSQRTGGGTDTQYF.

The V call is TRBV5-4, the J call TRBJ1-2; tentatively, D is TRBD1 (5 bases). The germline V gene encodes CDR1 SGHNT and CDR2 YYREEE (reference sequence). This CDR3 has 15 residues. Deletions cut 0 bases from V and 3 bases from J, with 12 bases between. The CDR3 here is CASSLDDRRHYGYTF. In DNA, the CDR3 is TGTGCCAGCAGCTTGGATGACAGACGACACTATGGCTACACCTTC.

For the CDR3, the DNA is TGTGCCATCAGTGAGTACGGTCAAGAGACCCAGTACTTC. It encodes CAISEYGQETQYF. The genes are TRBV10-3 and TRBJ2-5; D unresolved. This CDR3 has 13 residues. Germline assignment: CDR1 ENHRY and CDR2 SYGVKD. Trimming took off 1 base at V and 2 bases at J, with 5 bases between the two ends.

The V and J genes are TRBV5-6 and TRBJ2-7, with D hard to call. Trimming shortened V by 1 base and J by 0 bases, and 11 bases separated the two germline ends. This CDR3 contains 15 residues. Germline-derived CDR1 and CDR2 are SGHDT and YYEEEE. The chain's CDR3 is CASSLKPVSSYEQYF. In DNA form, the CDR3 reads TGTGCCAGCAGCTTGAAGCCGGTTAGCTCCTACGAGCAGTACTTC.

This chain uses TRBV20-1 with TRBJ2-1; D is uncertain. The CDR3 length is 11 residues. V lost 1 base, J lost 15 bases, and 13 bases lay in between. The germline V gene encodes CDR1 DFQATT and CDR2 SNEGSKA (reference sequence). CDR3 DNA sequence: TGCAGTGCTAGAGGATCTTGGGTGCCGTTCTTC. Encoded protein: CSARGSWVPFF.

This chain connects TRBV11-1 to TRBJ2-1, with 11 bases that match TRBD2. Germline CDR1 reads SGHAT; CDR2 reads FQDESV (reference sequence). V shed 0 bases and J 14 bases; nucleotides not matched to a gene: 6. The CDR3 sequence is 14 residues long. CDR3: CASSLAGSGGAEFF. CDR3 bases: TGTGCCAGCAGCTTAGCGGGTAGCGGGGGGGCGGAGTTCTTC.

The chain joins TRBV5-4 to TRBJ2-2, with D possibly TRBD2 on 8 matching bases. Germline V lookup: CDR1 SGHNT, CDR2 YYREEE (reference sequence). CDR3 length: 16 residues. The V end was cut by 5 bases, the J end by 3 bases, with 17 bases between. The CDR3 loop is CASSGTAGDYTGELFF. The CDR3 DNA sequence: TGTGCCAGCAGTGGGACAGCGGGGGACTACACCGGGGAGCTGTTTTTT. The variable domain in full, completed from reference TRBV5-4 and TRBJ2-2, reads ETGVTQSPTHLIKTRGQQVTLRCSSQSGHNTVSWYQQALGQGPQFIFQYYREEENGRGNFPPRFSGLQFPNYSSELNVNALELDDSALYLCASSGTAGDYTGELFFGEGSRLTVL.

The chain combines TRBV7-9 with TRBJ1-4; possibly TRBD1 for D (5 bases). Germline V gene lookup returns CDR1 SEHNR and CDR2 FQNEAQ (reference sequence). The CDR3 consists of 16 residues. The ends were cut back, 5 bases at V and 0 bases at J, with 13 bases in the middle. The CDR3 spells CASSQGAISTNEKLFF. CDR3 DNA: TGTGCCAGCAGCCAGGGCGCAATTTCAACTAATGAAAAACTGTTTTTT.

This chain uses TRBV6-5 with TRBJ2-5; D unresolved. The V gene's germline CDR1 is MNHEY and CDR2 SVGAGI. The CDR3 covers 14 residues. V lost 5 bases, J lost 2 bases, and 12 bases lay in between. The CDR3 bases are TGTGCCAGCAGTCTCCGTCTGAGACAAGAGACCCAGTACTTC. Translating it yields CASSLRLRQETQYF.

The CDR3 DNA reads as TGTGCCAGCAGCGTAGCTAGCGGGGGGGCCCAAGATACGCAGTATTTT. It codes for CASSVASGGAQDTQYF. V is TRBV9 and J is TRBJ2-3; 12 positions agree with TRBD2. V shed 0 bases and J 5 bases; nucleotides not matched to a gene: 4. The germline V gene encodes CDR1 SGDLS and CDR2 YYNGEE. This CDR3 region has 16 residues.

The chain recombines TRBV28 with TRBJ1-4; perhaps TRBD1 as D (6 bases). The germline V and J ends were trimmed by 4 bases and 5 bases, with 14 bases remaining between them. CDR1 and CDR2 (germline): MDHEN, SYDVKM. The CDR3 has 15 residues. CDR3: CASSSQGQGNEKLFF. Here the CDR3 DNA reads TGTGCCAGCAGTTCTCAGGGGCAGGGAAATGAAAAACTGTTTTTT.

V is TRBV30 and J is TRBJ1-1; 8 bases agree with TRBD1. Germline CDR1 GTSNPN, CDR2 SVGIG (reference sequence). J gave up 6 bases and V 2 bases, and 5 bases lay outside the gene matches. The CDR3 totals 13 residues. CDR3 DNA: TGTGCCTGGAGTACCGGACAGGGCCCTGAAGCTTTCTTT. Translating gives CAWSTGQGPEAFF.

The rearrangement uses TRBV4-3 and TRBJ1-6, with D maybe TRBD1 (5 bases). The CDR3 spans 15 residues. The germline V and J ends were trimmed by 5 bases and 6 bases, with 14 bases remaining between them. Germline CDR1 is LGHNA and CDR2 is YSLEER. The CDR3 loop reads CASSTGTGSNSPLHF. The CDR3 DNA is TGCGCCAGCAGCACCGGGACGGGAAGTAATTCACCCCTCCACTTT.